This T cell receptor beta chain was observed in a study of T cells in Graves' hyperthyroidism and ophthalmopathy. RNA transcripts served as the template for amplifying TCR beta CDR3 regions. During a first-round RT-PCR of the TCR CDR3, the HTBI primer set was used. TCRdb independently ran MiXCR on the multiplex PCR reads; one entry per CDR3 protein. The repertoire holds around 600,000 distinct CDR3 sequences, with 45% as singletons. The CDR3 length is 14 residues. The V end lost 6 bases, the J end lost 7 bases, and 18 bases lay between the germline ends. The V gene's germline CDR1 is SNHLY and CDR2 FYNNEI.

The receptor's source is an adult man with Graves' disease, either hyperthyroidism or ophthalmopathy (not recorded which). This chain joins TRBV2 and TRBJ1-2; possible D gene TRBD1, 6 bases. Material for sequencing was peripheral blood or thyroid tissue (not recorded which). CDR3 sequence: CASRPGQVASGYTF. The CDR3 DNA reads as TGTGCCAGCAGACCGGGACAAGTCGCAAGTGGCTACACCTTC.